These 8 T cell receptor beta chains share one sample of origin, sequenced in a study of blood T cell repertoires in COVID-19. Measured with immunoSEQ multiplex PCR; TCRdb has only the in-frame clones, and not every one. Here the sample spans about 320,000 clones, around 88% being singletons. The sequenced sample was peripheral blood. These receptors were taken from a woman aged 45 to 65 with acute or convalescent COVID-19.

The chain employs TRBV2 and TRBJ1-4; 9 bases are a match to TRBD1. Germline V gives CDR1 SNHLY, CDR2 FYNNEI. CDR3 size: 15 residues. Trimming at V came to 7 bases and at J to 7 bases, leaving 10 bases not matched to a gene. Here the CDR3 DNA reads TGTGCCAGCATTCAAGACACAGGGGGCTCTGAAAAACTGTTTTTT. Translation: CASIQDTGGSEKLFF. Drawing the rest from reference TRBV2 and TRBJ1-4, the complete variable domain is EPEVTQTPSHQVTQMGQEVILRCVPISNHLYFYWYRQILGQKVEFLVSFYNNEISEKSEIFDDQFSVERPDGSNFTLKIRSTKLEDSAMYFCASIQDTGGSEKLFFGSGTQLSVL.

Points on this clone: This sample also contains other DNA sequences that code for the same CDR3. This chain joins TRBV28 and TRBJ2-7; 8 positions agree with TRBD2. The germline gives CDR1 MDHEN, CDR2 SYDVKM. This CDR3 contains 14 residues. The CDR3 spells CASSGGGSSYEQYV. CDR3 in DNA: TGTGCCAGCTCGGGAGGGGGGAGCTCCTATGAGCAGTACGTC.

The chain couples TRBV30 to TRBJ2-3, with 10 bases fitting TRBD2. The CDR3 extends over 17 amino acids. Germline values: CDR1 GTSNPN, CDR2 SVGIG (reference sequence). V trimming: 1 base; J trimming: 0 bases; junction bases outside the gene matches: 7. In nucleotides, the CDR3 is TGTGCCTGGAGTGGTGGGGTGACTAGCGGGAGCACAGATACGCAGTATTTT. This gives the protein CAWSGGVTSGSTDTQYF.

The chain has TRBV12-3 or TRBV12-4 and TRBJ1-5; tentatively, D is TRBD1 (5 bases). The CDR3 contains 12 residues. V lost 6 bases and J lost 6, with 9 bases in between. CDR3 bases: TGTGCCAGCAGGAGGACAACTCAGCCCCAGCATTTT. The encoded protein is CASRRTTQPQHF.

The genes are TRBV30 and TRBJ1-2, with D hard to call. Looked up from germline, CDR1 is GTSNPN and CDR2 is SVGIG (reference sequence). The CDR3 sequence is 14 residues long. The germline V and J ends were trimmed by 0 bases and 7 bases, with 15 bases remaining between them. DNA for the CDR3: TGTGCCTGGAGTGTACGGTTGAGGGAAGCTGGCTACACCTTC. It encodes CAWSVRLREAGYTF.

This clone was detected only a few times. V and J are TRBV10-3 and TRBJ1-2; possibly TRBD1 for D (5 bases). V shed 3 bases and J shed 0 bases, with 8 bases lying between them. This CDR3 has 14 amino acids. Germline CDR1 is ENHRY and CDR2 is SYGVKD. CDR3 DNA sequence: TGTGCCATCAGTGAACAGACAGCTAACTATGGCTACACCTTC. As protein: CAISEQTANYGYTF.

The chain combines TRBV5-1 with TRBJ1-4; TRBD1 matches 7 bases. CDR1 and CDR2 (germline): SGHRS, YFSETQ. Unmatched junction bases numbered 7, after V lost 3 bases and J lost 8 bases. This CDR3 has 14 amino acids. This CDR3 reads CASSSGRGEEKLFF. CDR3 in DNA: TGCGCCAGCAGCTCCGGCAGGGGGGAGGAAAAACTGTTTTTT.

The chain couples TRBV2 to TRBJ1-3; D unresolved. CDR3 length: 13 amino acids. Trimming removed 5 bases from V and 7 bases from J, with 12 bases in between. Germline lookup yields CDR1 SNHLY and CDR2 FYNNEI. CDR3 residues: CASSPSEVNTIYF. The CDR3 DNA reads as TGTGCCAGCAGTCCTTCAGAGGTTAACACCATATATTTT.